This T cell receptor (beta chain) was identified in a study of blood T cell repertoires in COVID-19. Study-level information: Sources were T cells, B-cell-depleted T cells, or PBMCs; the material itself was cDNA or gDNA.

Germline CDR1 MNHEY, CDR2 SMNVEV (reference sequence). This CDR3 is built from 16 residues. V lost 6 bases to trimming and J lost 2 bases, with 16 bases between them. Original data processing: Estimated nucleated cell counts came from reference gene primer amplification. TCRdb's copy holds only in-frame clones and misses some; the assay was immunoSEQ multiplex PCR. That table furnishes V, J and clone size, whereas the DNA furnished D and trimming. This table holds 100,000 to 150,000 clones, approximately 92% found once. Sample: peripheral blood. The rearrangement links TRBV27 to TRBJ2-2; perhaps TRBD2 as D (5 bases). The receptor comes from a man aged 65-85 years with active or convalescent COVID-19. The CDR3, as DNA: TGTGCCAGCAGCCGGACTCAAATCCTAAACACCGGGGAGCTGTTTTTT. Encoded protein: CASSRTQILNTGELFF.